Listed below are T cell receptor beta chains from one sample, sequenced in a study of molecular identifiers for immune sequencing clone quantification. TCRdb used MiXCR to reprocess the PCR reads, holding one entry per CDR3 protein. This table has 88,000 or so distinct CDR3 sequences, around 20% appearing once. Sequenced: naive CD8+ T cells from blood, with Jurkat cell RNA spiked in. All receptors come from a human donor in good health. Some libraries in this study had Jurkat cell RNA spiked in. The CDR3 runs from the conserved cysteine through the conserved F or W. D genes are given only for firm matches.

D gene,CDR3 length,J gene,V gene,CDR3 protein
NA,14,TRBJ2-7,TRBV12-3/TRBV12-4,CVSSPRPRDYEQYF
TRBD2,14,TRBJ2-7,TRBV7-2,CASSSGLAIYEQYF
NA,18,TRBJ1-5,TRBV4-1,CASSQGGGEGYSNQPQHF
NA,14,TRBJ2-7,TRBV30,CAWSGLGSAYEQYF
NA,16,TRBJ2-7,TRBV6-2/TRBV6-3,CASSYGIGGLAPEQYF
NA,15,TRBJ2-4,TRBV7-9,CASSLAGLAKNIQYF
TRBD2,16,TRBJ2-5,TRBV7-8,CASSFWTSGGAETQYF
TRBD1,16,TRBJ2-1,TRBV4-3,CASSQDSTGNYNEQFF
NA,16,TRBJ1-4,TRBV7-8,CASSNQDRTVGEKLFF
NA,15,TRBJ1-4,TRBV7-8,CASRPNLATNEKLFF
NA,16,TRBJ1-5,TRBV11-2,CASSLALGPSNQPQHF
NA,14,TRBJ2-3,TRBV29-1,CSLRRGSSTDTQYF
NA,13,TRBJ1-2,TRBV19,CASSLLDGGGYTF
NA,15,TRBJ2-1,TRBV7-9,CASSSPGSSYNEQFF
TRBD2,20,TRBJ2-3,TRBV7-6,CASSLDRRGTSGTSTDTQYF
TRBD1,17,TRBJ1-4,TRBV7-8,CASSPAIVDRRNEKLFF
NA,15,TRBJ2-3,TRBV2,CASNSGATSTDTQYF
NA,14,TRBJ2-2,TRBV7-9,CASSGIAVTGELFF
NA,14,TRBJ1-5,TRBV27,CASSAYRGNQPQHF
NA,11,TRBJ1-1,TRBV6-1,CASSPGHEAFF
NA,14,TRBJ1-1,TRBV27,CASSPSTDDTEAFF
TRBD2,15,TRBJ2-7,TRBV27,CASSYGGRARHEQYF
TRBD2,13,TRBJ2-1,TRBV28,CATSGNSYNEQFF
TRBD1,14,TRBJ1-1,TRBV6-5,CASGWDRGNTEAFF
NA,17,TRBJ2-7,TRBV4-3,CASSQVTSGLTSYEQYF
NA,12,TRBJ2-7,TRBV19,CASSIGGSEQYF
NA,17,TRBJ2-4,TRBV7-9,CASSLSPGGLAKNIQYF
NA,14,TRBJ1-1,TRBV27,CASIVTGPNTEAFF
NA,14,TRBJ2-7,TRBV27,CASSLWGTLYEQYF
NA,13,TRBJ2-2,TRBV9,CASSGRNTGELFF
TRBD2,15,TRBJ2-3,TRBV19,CVSSPRAGSTDTQYF
NA,13,TRBJ2-7,TRBV6-2/TRBV6-3,CASSYSSSYEQYF
NA,14,TRBJ2-2,TRBV3-1,CASSYVQGAGELFF
NA,14,TRBJ1-4,TRBV6-5,CASSYLRGNGKLFF
NA,13,TRBJ1-1,TRBV6-6,CASSYAGYTEAFF
TRBD1,15,TRBJ2-3,TRBV5-1,CASSFGQAGTDTQYF
NA,10,TRBJ1-2,TRBV20-1,CSARGGGYTF
NA,15,TRBJ2-1,TRBV5-5,CASSLGLNPPNGQFF
TRBD1,15,TRBJ2-7,TRBV30,CAWSPSGTGTYEQYF
TRBD2,17,TRBJ2-4,TRBV20-1,CSARTSGGPGSKNIQYF
NA,13,TRBJ2-7,TRBV27,CASRRSRSYVQYF
TRBD2,15,TRBJ2-7,TRBV4-3,CASSPVSGGTYEQYF
TRBD2,17,TRBJ2-3,TRBV7-9,CASSLWEGLADTDTQYF
TRBD1,15,TRBJ1-3,TRBV9,CASSGQGASGNTIYF
TRBD1,12,TRBJ2-2,TRBV9,CASSQGVGELFF
TRBD1,16,TRBJ2-1,TRBV7-2,CASSSPTGDRNNEQFF
TRBD1,15,TRBJ2-5,TRBV6-5,CASSLLDRGQETQYF
NA,13,TRBJ2-1,TRBV2,CASRARLGLEQFF
NA,17,TRBJ2-5,TRBV4-1,CASSKHPLGGGEETQYF
TRBD1,15,TRBJ2-1,TRBV7-9,CASSPTGGIYNEQFF
NA,14,TRBJ2-5,TRBV4-1,CASSQGAVQETQYF